Listed here is a single T cell receptor beta chain. This sample was taken from a study of blood T cell repertoires in COVID-19. Study-level information: The United States, Italy and Spain provided the acute and convalescent COVID-19 samples. From T cells, B-cell-depleted T cells, or PBMCs came the material, which was cDNA or gDNA.

The CDR3 is made up of 15 amino acids. CDR1 and CDR2 (germline): SGHRS, YFSETQ. The V gene end was trimmed by 4 bases and the J gene end by 4 bases; junction bases not matched to a gene: 9. In the authors' methods: Quantification of nucleated cells was approximated via reference gene primer amplification. The data were produced by immunoSEQ multiplex PCR, yet TCRdb's version contains in-frame clones alone and is incomplete. That table gives V, J and clone size, and the DNA gave D and trimming. Of some 200,000 clones in the sample, 84% were seen once. This sequence originates from a woman in her forties or fifties with active or convalescent COVID-19. Sequencing was performed on peripheral blood. V usage is TRBV5-1 and J usage is TRBJ2-3; the match to TRBD1 covers 7 bases. The CDR3 is CASSETGFRSDTQYF. The CDR3 coding sequence is TGCGCCAGCAGCGAGACAGGGTTTCGCTCAGATACGCAGTATTTT.